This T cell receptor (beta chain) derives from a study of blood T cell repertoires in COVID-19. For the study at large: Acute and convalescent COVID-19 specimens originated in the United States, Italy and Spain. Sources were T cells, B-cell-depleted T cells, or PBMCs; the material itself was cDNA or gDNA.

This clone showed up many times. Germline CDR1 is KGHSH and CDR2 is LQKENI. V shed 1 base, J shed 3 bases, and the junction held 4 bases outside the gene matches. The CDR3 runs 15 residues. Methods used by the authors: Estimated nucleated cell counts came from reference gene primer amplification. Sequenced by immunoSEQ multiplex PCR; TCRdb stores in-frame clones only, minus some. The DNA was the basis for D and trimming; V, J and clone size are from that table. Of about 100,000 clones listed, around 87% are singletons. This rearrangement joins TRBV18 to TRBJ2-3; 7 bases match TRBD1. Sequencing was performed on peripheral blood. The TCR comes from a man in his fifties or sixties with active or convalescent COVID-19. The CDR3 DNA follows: TGTGCCAGCTCACCACTCGGACAGGTAACAGATACGCAGTATTTT. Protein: CASSPLGQVTDTQYF.